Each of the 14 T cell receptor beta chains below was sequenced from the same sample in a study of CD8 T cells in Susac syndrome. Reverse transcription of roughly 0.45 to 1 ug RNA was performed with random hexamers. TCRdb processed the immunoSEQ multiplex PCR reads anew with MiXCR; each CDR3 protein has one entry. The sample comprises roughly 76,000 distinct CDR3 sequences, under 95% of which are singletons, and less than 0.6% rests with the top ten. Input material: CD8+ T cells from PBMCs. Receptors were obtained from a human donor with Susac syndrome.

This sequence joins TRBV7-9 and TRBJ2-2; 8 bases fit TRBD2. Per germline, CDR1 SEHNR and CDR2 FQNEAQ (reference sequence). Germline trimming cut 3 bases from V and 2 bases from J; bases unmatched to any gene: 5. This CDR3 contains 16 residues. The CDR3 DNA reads TGTGCCAGCAGCTTTGGGCTAGCGGGTAACACCGGGGAGCTGTTTTTT. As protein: CASSFGLAGNTGELFF.

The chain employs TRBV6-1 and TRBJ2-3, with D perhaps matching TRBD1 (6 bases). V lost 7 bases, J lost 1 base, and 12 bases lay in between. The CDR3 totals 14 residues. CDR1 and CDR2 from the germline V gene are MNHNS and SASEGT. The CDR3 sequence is CASTPRTGTDTQYF. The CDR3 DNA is TGTGCCAGCACTCCGAGGACAGGCACAGATACGCAGTATTTT.

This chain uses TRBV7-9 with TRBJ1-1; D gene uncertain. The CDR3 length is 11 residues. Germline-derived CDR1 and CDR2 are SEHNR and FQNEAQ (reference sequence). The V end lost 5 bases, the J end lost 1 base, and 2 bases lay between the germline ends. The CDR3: CASSGNTEAFF. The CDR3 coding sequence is TGTGCCAGCAGCGGGAACACTGAAGCTTTCTTT.

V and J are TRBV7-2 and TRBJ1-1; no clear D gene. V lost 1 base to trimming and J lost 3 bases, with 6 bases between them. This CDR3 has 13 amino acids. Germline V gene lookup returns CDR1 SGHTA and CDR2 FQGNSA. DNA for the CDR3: TGTGCCAGCAGCTTAGAGGTTTACACTGAAGCTTTCTTT. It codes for CASSLEVYTEAFF.

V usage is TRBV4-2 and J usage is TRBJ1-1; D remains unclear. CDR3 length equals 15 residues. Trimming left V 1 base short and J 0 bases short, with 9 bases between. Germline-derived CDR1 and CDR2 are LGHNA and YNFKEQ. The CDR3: CASSQVTVMNTEAFF. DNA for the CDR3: TGTGCCAGCAGCCAAGTCACGGTTATGAACACTGAAGCTTTCTTT.

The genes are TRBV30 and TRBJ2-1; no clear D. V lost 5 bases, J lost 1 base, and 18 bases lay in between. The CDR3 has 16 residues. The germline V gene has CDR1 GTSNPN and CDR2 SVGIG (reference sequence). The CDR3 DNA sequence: TGTGCCTGGGCCCCTGGCACTAAAAGTTCCTACAATGAGCAGTTCTTC. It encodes CAWAPGTKSSYNEQFF.

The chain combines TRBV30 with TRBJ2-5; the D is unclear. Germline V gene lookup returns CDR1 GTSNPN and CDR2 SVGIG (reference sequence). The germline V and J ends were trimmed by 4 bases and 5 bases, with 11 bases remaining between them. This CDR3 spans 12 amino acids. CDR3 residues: CAWTLPRETQYF. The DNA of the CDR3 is TGTGCCTGGACGTTGCCTCGGGAGACCCAGTACTTC.

In DNA, the CDR3 is TGTGCCAGCAGGGGATTTGACAGAAACACTGAAGCTTTCTTT. It yields the protein CASRGFDRNTEAFF. J is TRBJ1-1 and V is TRBV2; D might be TRBD1 (5 bases). Trimming removed 6 bases at V and 2 bases at J, with 13 bases between. This CDR3 spans 14 amino acids. Germline CDR1 and CDR2: SNHLY and FYNNEI.

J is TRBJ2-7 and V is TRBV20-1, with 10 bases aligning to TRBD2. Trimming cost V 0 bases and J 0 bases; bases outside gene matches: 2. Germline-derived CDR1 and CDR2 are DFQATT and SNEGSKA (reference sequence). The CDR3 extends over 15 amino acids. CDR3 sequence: CSARETSGVSYEQYF. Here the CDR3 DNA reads TGCAGTGCTAGAGAAACTAGCGGGGTCTCCTACGAGCAGTACTTC.

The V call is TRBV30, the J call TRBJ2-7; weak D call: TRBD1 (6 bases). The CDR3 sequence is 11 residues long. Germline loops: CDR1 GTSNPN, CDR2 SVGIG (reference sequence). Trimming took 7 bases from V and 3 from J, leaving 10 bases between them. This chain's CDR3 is CALDSVYEQYF. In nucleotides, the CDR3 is TGTGCCTTGGACAGCGTCTACGAGCAGTACTTC.

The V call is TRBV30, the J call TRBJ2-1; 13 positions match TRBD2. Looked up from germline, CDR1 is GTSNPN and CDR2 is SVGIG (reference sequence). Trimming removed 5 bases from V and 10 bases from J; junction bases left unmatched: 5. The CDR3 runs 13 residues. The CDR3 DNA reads TGTGCCTGGGAATTGGGACTAGCGGGGGAGCAGTTCTTC. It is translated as CAWELGLAGEQFF.

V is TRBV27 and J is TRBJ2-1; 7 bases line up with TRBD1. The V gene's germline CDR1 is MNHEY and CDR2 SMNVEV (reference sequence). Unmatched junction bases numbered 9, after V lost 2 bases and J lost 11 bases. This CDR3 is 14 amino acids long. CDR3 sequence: CASSLKGTVRQQFF. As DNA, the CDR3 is TGTGCCAGCAGTTTAAAGGGGACAGTTAGGCAGCAGTTCTTC.

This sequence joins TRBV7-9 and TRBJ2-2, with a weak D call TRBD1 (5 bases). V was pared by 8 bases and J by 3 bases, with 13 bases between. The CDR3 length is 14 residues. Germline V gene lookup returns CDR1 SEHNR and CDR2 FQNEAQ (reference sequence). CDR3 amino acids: CASPQGLDTGELFF. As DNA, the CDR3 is TGTGCCAGCCCCCAGGGTTTGGACACCGGGGAGCTGTTTTTT.

The CDR3 here is CASSQDEGGYEQYF. The CDR3 DNA sequence: TGCGCCAGCAGCCAAGATGAAGGCGGCTACGAGCAGTACTTC. This chain connects TRBV4-3 to TRBJ2-7, with D hard to call. This CDR3 region has 14 residues. V lost 0 bases and J lost 3, with 9 bases in between. CDR1 LGHNA and CDR2 YSLEER come from the germline V gene.